The 10 T cell receptor beta chains below all came from one sample that was sequenced in a study of vaccination and CD4 T cells after COVID-19. TCRdb re-derived calls from the PCR reads in MiXCR, one entry per CDR3 protein. The data show roughly 14,000 distinct CDR3 sequences, with 69% seen just once and around 1.1% held by the top ten. This specimen consisted of CD4+ T cells from blood, obtained after SARS-CoV-2 vaccination. The receptors come from a human donor who had recovered from COVID-19.

This chain connects TRBV20-1 to TRBJ1-3; D not certain. The length of the CDR3 is 11 residues. The V and J ends lost 6 bases and 8 bases respectively, with 11 bases between them. Germline V gene data show CDR1 as DFQATT and CDR2 as SNEGSKA (reference sequence). The CDR3 DNA is TGCAGTGCCTACAACGTGGACACCATATATTTT. This translates into CSAYNVDTIYF.

V gene TRBV6-1 combines with J gene TRBJ1-1; the D is unclear. The V and J ends lost 6 bases and 3 bases respectively, with 17 bases between them. CDR3 length: 15 residues. Germline CDR1 is MNHNS and CDR2 is SASEGT. The CDR3 DNA is TGTGCCAGCAGCCGACTTCTTTCCCTGGACACTGAAGCTTTCTTT. This gives the protein CASSRLLSLDTEAFF.

The chain links TRBV7-9 to TRBJ1-4; 8 positions match TRBD1. CDR1 is SEHNR, CDR2 FQNEAQ, per germline (reference sequence). The CDR3 length is 15 residues. With V trimmed by 5 bases and J by 6 bases, 8 bases remained unmatched. CDR3 residues: CASSRGTGGDEKLFF. The CDR3 DNA is TGTGCCAGCAGCCGAGGGACAGGAGGAGATGAAAAACTGTTTTTT.

The chain carries TRBV30 and TRBJ2-6, with a possible D match to TRBD1 (5 bases). The CDR3 consists of 18 residues. V was cut by 0 bases and J by 1 base, with 16 bases left in between. From germline, CDR1 is GTSNPN and CDR2 SVGIG (reference sequence). The CDR3 bases are TGTGCCTGGAGTGTACCAGGGTTTGGAAGGTCTGGGGCCAACGTCCTGACTTTC. Encoded protein: CAWSVPGFGRSGANVLTF.

This chain joins TRBV6-1 and TRBJ2-7; no clear D gene. V was trimmed by 2 bases and J by 0 bases, leaving 11 bases between them. Germline-derived CDR1 and CDR2 are MNHNS and SASEGT. This CDR3 region has 15 residues. The CDR3 DNA is TGTGCCAGCAGTGAAACCCCTCTCAGCTCCTACGAGCAGTACTTC. It specifies CASSETPLSSYEQYF.

The genes are TRBV7-9 and TRBJ2-1; TRBD2 agrees at 7 bases. Unmatched junction bases numbered 8, after V lost 3 bases and J lost 9 bases. This CDR3 is built from 14 residues. The germline V gene encodes CDR1 SEHNR and CDR2 FQNEAQ (reference sequence). Written as DNA, the CDR3 is TGTGCCAGCAGCTTTGGGGAGGGTGGAGGTGAGCAGTTCTTC. Encoded protein: CASSFGEGGGEQFF.

This chain links TRBV10-3 with TRBJ1-1; TRBD1 aligns across 8 bases. CDR1 and CDR2 from the germline V gene are ENHRY and SYGVKD. There are 14 residues in the CDR3. V gave up 5 bases and J gave up 4 bases; unmatched junction bases: 6. In nucleotides, the CDR3 is TGTGCCATCAGTTTGACAGGGGAGGGCACTGAAGCTTTCTTT. This encodes CAISLTGEGTEAFF.

The gene calls are TRBV6-1 and TRBJ1-6; D is uncertain. This CDR3 is 15 amino acids long. Between the trimmed V and J ends, which lost 4 bases and 2 bases, there was a span of 9 bases. Germline-derived CDR1 and CDR2 are MNHNS and SASEGT. The CDR3 here is CASSGNRAYNSPLHF. The DNA of the CDR3 is TGTGCCAGCAGTGGAAACCGGGCCTATAATTCACCCCTCCACTTT.

This rearrangement joins TRBV27 to TRBJ1-5, with no clear D. V was clipped by 6 bases and J by 2 bases, with 8 bases between them. CDR3 length: 13 residues. The germline V gene encodes CDR1 MNHEY and CDR2 SMNVEV (reference sequence). The CDR3 nucleotides read TGTGCCAGCAGATCGAGTCGCAATCAGCCCCAGCATTTT. It specifies CASRSSRNQPQHF.

This chain joins TRBV4-1 and TRBJ1-5; D is ambiguous. Trimming stripped 1 base from V and 6 bases from J, with 22 bases between. Germline V gene data show CDR1 as MGHRA and CDR2 as YSYEKL. This CDR3 spans 18 amino acids. The DNA for the CDR3 is TGCGCCAGCAGCCAAGTCGACATGGGCATGAGCGCGGGTCAGCCCCAGCATTTT. Translated: CASSQVDMGMSAGQPQHF.